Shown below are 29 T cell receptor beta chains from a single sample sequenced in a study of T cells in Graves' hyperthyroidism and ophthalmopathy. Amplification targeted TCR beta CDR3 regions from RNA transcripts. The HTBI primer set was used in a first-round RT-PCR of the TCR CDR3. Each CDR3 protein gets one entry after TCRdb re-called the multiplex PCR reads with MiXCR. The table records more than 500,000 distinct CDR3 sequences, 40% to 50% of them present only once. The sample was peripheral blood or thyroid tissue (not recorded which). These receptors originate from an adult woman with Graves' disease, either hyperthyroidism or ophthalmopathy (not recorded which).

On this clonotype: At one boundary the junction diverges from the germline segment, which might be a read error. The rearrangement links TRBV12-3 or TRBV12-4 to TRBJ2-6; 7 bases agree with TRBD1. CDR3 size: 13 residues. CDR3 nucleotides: TGTGCCAGCAGTTTATCAGGGGGCAACGTCCTGACTTTC. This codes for CASSLSGGNVLTF.

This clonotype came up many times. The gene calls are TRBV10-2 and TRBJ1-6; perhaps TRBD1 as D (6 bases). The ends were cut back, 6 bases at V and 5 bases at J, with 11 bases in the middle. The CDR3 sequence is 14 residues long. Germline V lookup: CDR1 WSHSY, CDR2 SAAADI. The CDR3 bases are TGCGCCAGCAGAGGGGGAAGTGATAATTCACCCCTCCACTTT. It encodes CASRGGSDNSPLHF.

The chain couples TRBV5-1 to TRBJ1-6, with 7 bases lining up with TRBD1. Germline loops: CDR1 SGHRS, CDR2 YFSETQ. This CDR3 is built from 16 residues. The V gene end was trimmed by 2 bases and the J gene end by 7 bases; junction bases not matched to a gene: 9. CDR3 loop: CASSLETGTANSPLHF. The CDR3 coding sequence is TGCGCCAGCAGCTTAGAGACCGGGACAGCCAATTCACCCCTCCACTTT. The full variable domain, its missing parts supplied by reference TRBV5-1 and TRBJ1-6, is KAGVTQTPRYLIKTRGQQVTLSCSPISGHRSVSWYQQTPGQGLQFLFEYFSETQRNKGNFPGRFSGRQFSNSRSEMNVSTLELGDSALYLCASSLETGTANSPLHFGNGTRLTVT.

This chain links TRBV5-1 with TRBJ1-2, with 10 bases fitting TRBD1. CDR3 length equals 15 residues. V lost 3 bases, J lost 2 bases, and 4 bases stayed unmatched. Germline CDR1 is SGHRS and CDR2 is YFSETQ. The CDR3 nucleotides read TGCGCCAGCAGCTCAGACAGGGGGCTGAACTATGGCTACACCTTC. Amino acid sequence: CASSSDRGLNYGYTF.

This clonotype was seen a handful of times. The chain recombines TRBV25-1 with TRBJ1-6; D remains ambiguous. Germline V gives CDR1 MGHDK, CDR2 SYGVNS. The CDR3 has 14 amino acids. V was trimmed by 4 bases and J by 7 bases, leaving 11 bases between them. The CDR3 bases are TGTGCCAGCAGTGTGGCAGAGGCGAATTCACCCCTCCACTTT. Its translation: CASSVAEANSPLHF.

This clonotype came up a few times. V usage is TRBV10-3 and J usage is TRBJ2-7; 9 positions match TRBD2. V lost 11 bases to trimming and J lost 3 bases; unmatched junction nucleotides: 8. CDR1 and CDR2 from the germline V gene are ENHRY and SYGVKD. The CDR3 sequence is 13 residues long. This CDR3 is CAVSGTSLYEQYF. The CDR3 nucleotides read TGTGCCGTCTCCGGGACTAGCCTCTACGAGCAGTACTTC.

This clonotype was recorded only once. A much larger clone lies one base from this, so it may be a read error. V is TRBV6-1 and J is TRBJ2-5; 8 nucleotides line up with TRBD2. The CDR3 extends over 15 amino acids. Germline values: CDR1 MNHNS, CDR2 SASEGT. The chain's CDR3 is CASSELAGEQGTQYF. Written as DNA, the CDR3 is TGTGCCAGCAGTGAACTAGCGGGTGAACAAGGGACCCAGTACTTC.

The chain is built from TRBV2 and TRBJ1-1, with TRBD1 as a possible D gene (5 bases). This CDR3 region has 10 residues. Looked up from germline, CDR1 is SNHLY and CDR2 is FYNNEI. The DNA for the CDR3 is TGTGCTGACAGCTACACTGAAGCTTTCTTT. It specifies CADSYTEAFF.

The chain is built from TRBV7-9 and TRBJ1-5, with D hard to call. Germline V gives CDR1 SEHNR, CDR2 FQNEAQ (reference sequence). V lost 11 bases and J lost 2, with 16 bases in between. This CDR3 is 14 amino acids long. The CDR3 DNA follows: TGTGCCTGGAGTGTAAGCATAGGCAATCAGCCCCAGCATTTT. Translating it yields CAWSVSIGNQPQHF.

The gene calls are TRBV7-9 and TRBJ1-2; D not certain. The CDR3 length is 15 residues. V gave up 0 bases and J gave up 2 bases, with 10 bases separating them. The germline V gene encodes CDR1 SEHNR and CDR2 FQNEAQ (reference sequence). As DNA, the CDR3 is TGTGCCAGCAGCTTAGCCGGAACAGTAAACTATGGCTACACCTTC. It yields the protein CASSLAGTVNYGYTF.

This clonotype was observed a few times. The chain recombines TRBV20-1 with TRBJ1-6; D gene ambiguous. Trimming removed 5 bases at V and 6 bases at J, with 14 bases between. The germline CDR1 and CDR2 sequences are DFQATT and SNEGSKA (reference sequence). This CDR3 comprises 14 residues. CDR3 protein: CSAEVGGPNSPLHF. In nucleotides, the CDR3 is TGCAGTGCTGAGGTTGGAGGACCTAATTCACCCCTCCACTTT.

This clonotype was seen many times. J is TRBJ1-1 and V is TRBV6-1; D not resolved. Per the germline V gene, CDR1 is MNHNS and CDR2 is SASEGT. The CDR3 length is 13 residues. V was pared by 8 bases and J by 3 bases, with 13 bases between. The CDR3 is CASGREWDTEAFF. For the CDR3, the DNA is TGTGCCAGCGGGAGGGAGTGGGACACTGAAGCTTTCTTT.

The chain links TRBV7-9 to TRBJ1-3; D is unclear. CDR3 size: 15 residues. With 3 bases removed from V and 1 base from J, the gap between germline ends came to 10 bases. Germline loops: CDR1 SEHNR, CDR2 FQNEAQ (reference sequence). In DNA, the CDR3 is TGTGCCAGCAGCTTGAGTGGAATATCTGGAAACACCATATATTTT. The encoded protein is CASSLSGISGNTIYF.

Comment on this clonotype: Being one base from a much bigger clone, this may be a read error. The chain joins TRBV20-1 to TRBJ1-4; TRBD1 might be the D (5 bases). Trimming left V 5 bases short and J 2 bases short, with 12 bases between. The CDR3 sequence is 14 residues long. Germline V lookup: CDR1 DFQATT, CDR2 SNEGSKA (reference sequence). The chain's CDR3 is CSAGPRVTNEKLFF. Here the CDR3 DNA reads TGCAGTGCTGGCCCCAGGGTTACTAATGAAAAACTGTTTTTT.

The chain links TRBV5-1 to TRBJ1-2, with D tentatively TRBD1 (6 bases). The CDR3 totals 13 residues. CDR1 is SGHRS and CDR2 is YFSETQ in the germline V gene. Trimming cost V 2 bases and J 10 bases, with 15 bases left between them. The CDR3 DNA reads TGCGCCAGCAGCTTCCAGGCAGGGGACGACTACACCTTC. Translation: CASSFQAGDDYTF.

The CDR3 region is CSARVGEGDNSPLHF. CDR3 bases: TGCAGTGCTAGAGTAGGGGAAGGGGATAATTCACCCCTCCACTTT. This chain uses TRBV20-1 with TRBJ1-6; weak D call: TRBD1 (5 bases). This CDR3 region has 15 residues. V was trimmed by 1 base and J by 5 bases, leaving 12 bases between them. From germline, CDR1 is DFQATT and CDR2 SNEGSKA (reference sequence).

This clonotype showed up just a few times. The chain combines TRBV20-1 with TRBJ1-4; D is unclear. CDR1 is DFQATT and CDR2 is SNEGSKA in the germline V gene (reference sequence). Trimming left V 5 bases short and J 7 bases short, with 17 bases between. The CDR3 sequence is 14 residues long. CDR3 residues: CSARPLGVGEKLFF. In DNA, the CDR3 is TGCAGTGCTCGCCCACTTGGGGTTGGTGAAAAACTGTTTTTT.

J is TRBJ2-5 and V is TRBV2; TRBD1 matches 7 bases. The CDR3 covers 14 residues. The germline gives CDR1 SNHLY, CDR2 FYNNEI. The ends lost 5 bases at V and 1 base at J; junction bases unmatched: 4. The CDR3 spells CASSSDRAQETQYF. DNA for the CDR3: TGTGCCAGCAGTTCCGACAGGGCCCAAGAGACCCAGTACTTC.

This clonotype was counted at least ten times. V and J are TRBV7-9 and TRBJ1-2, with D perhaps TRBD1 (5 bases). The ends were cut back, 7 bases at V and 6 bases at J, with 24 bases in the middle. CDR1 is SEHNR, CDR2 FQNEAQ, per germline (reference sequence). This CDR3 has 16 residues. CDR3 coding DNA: TGTGCCAGCATCCTTTACGGGGCAACACACGGGGATGGCTACACCTTC. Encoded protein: CASILYGATHGDGYTF.

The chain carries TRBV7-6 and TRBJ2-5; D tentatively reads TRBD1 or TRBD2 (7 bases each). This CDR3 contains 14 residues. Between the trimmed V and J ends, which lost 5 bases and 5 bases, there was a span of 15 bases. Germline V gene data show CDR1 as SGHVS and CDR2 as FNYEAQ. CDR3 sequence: CASSPGTAGETQYF. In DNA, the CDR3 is TGTGCCAGCAGCCCCGGGACAGCGGGGGAGACCCAGTACTTC.

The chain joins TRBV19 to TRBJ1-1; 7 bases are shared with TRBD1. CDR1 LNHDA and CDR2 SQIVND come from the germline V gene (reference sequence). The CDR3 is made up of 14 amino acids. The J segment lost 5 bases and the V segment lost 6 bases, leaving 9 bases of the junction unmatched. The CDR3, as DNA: TGTGCCAGTAGCTCGACAGGGTCGGGAACTGAAGCTTTCTTT. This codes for CASSSTGSGTEAFF.

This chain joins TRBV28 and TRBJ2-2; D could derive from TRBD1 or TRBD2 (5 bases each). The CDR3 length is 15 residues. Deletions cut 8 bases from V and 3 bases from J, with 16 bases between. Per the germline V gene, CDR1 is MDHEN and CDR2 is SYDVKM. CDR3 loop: CASRPGPTYTGELFF. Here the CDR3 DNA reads TGTGCCAGCCGTCCGGGACCAACCTACACCGGGGAGCTGTTTTTT. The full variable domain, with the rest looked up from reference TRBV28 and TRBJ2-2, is DVKVTQSSRYLVKRTGEKVFLECVQDMDHENMFWYRQDPGLGLRLIYFSYDVKMKEKGDIPEGYSVSREKKERFSLILESASTNQTSMYLCASRPGPTYTGELFFGEGSRLTVL.

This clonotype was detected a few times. The CDR3 DNA reads as TGTGCCATATTCAGTCAGCCCCAGCATTTT. Its translation: CAIFSQPQHF. J is TRBJ1-5 and V is TRBV10-3; no clear D gene. In germline, CDR1 is ENHRY, CDR2 SYGVKD. V lost 9 bases to trimming and J lost 6 bases, with 6 bases between them. This CDR3 is built from 10 residues.

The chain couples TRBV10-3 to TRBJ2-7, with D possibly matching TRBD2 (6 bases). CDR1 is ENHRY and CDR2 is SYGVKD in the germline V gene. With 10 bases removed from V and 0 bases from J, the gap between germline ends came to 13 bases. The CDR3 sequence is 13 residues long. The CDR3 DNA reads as TGTGCCACTCTAGCGATAAGCTCCTACGAGCAGTACTTC. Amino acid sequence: CATLAISSYEQYF.

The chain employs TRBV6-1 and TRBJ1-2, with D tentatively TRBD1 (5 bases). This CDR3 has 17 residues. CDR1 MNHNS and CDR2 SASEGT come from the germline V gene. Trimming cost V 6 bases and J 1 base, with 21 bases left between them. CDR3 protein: CASRVSGSRGDNYGYTF. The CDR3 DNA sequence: TGTGCCAGCAGGGTCTCAGGGTCCAGAGGGGATAACTATGGCTACACCTTC.

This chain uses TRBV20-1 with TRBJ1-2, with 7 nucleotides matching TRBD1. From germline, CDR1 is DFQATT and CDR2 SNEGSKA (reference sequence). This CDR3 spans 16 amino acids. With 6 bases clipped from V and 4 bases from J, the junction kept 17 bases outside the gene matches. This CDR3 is CSARQGDTDFLYGYTF. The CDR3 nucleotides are TGCAGTGCACGACAGGGAGACACTGACTTCCTCTATGGCTACACCTTC.

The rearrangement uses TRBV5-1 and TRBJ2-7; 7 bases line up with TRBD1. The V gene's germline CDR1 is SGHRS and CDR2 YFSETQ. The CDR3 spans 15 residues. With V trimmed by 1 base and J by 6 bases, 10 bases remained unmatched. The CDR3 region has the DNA TGCGCCAGCAGCTTGCAAGGGGGCGAGACGGGCGAGCAGTACTTC. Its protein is CASSLQGGETGEQYF.

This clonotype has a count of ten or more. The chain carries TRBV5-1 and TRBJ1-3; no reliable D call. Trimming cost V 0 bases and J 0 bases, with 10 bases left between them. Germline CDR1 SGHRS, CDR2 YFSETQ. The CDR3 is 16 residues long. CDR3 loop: CASSLVATSSGNTIYF. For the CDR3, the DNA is TGCGCCAGCAGCTTGGTGGCCACCTCCTCTGGAAACACCATATATTTT.

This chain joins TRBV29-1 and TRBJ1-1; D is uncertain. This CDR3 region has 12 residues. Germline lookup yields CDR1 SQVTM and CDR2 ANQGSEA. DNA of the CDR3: TGCAGTCCGGACCGTATGAACACTGAAGCTTTCTTT. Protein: CSPDRMNTEAFF.